This TCR beta chain was documented in a study of T-cell reconstitution after alpha-beta-depleted transplantation in children. This clonotype showed up just a few times. Its antigen remains unidentified. General study points: Newly made T cells mostly supplied T-cell counts and diversity one year after transplant.

Unique molecular identifiers were incorporated during preparation of the TCRbeta library. TCRdb analysed the PCR reads with MiXCR anew, one entry per CDR3 protein. The data show approximately 430,000 distinct CDR3 sequences, with roughly 17% seen just once and roughly 29% held by the top ten. The CDR3 has 15 amino acids. Trimming removed 5 bases from V and 2 bases from J; junction bases left unmatched: 8. From germline, CDR1 is SGHRS and CDR2 YFSETQ. The source was PBMCs, mostly from graft donor cells, collected 360 days after TCRalphabeta/CD19-depleted stem cell transplant. The sequence derives from a boy less than two years old who had a stem cell transplant for Wiskott-Aldrich syndrome, so the T cells may come from the graft donor. This chain joins TRBV5-1 and TRBJ2-7; 9 bases line up with TRBD1. CDR3 in amino acids: CASRFSRQGAYEQYF. The CDR3 DNA follows: TGCGCCAGCAGATTTAGCCGACAGGGGGCCTACGAGCAGTACTTC.